This T cell receptor beta chain derives from a study of blood T cell repertoires in COVID-19. V dropped 5 bases and J dropped 2 bases, with 12 bases sitting between them. CDR3 length: 14 residues. The V gene's germline CDR1 is LNHDA and CDR2 SQIVND (reference sequence). TCRdb's copy holds only in-frame clones and misses some; the assay was immunoSEQ multiplex PCR. Among about 150,000 clones, about four fifths were seen once, and the ten largest hold roughly a tenth. This chain links TRBV19 with TRBJ1-2; D call uncertain. The TCR comes from a woman of 80 years or more with active or convalescent COVID-19. Sequenced material: peripheral blood. CDR3 region: CASSPPGRNYGYTF. DNA for the CDR3: TGTGCCAGTAGTCCCCCCGGCAGGAACTATGGCTACACCTTC.